These 2 T cell receptor beta chains share one sample of origin, sequenced in a study of T cells in Graves' hyperthyroidism and ophthalmopathy. Using RNA transcripts as the source, TCR beta CDR3 regions were amplified. HTBI primers were employed in a first-round RT-PCR of the TCR CDR3. TCRdb passed the multiplex PCR reads through MiXCR, listing each CDR3 protein once. The top ten hold 6.5% to 9% of the sample, which has about 600,000 distinct CDR3 sequences, about 14% seen once. Sequenced sample: blood. The origin of the receptors is a woman aged 18 to 35 with Graves' ophthalmopathy.

This clonotype showed up just a few times. The chain carries TRBV3-1 and TRBJ2-1; D is ambiguous. This CDR3 region has 13 residues. The V gene lost 1 base and the J gene lost 12 bases, with 13 bases spanning the gap. The germline gives CDR1 LGHDT, CDR2 YNNKEL (reference sequence). The CDR3 DNA follows: TGTGCCAGCAGCCAAGTTAGGACGTGGTTGCAGTTCTTC. This encodes CASSQVRTWLQFF.

With respect to this clonotype: This clone may be a read error of a much larger clone one base away. The V call is TRBV3-1, the J call TRBJ2-6; unclear D gene. Germline CDR1 is LGHDT and CDR2 is YNNKEL (reference sequence). This CDR3 comprises 14 residues. Trimming removed 1 base from V and 6 bases from J, with 7 bases in between. The CDR3 loop is CASSQGFQANVLTF. The CDR3 DNA reads as TGTGCCAGCAGCCAAGGGTTCCAGGCCAACGTCCTGACTTTC.